This T cell receptor (beta chain) was retrieved from a study of patients and donors after allogeneic stem cell transplantation. This clonotype was counted only a few times. Each CDR3 protein gets one entry after TCRdb re-called the RT-PCR reads with MiXCR. The top ten hold around 6% of the sample, which has roughly 880,000 distinct CDR3 sequences, 18% seen once. Trimming took off 8 bases at V and 0 bases at J, with 8 bases between the two ends. Germline CDR1 and CDR2: MDHEN and SYDVKM. This CDR3 comprises 13 residues. Specimen: blood, either unsorted or a sorted T cell fraction (not recorded which). The sequence was collected from a human donor who was either an allogeneic HSCT recipient or a stem cell or donor lymphocyte infusion donor (not recorded which). It is not recorded whose cells these are; they may come from a transplant donor. The rearrangement joins TRBV28 to TRBJ1-5; D is unclear. The CDR3 region has the DNA TGTGCCAGCGGAGGCTATAGCAATCAGCCCCAGCATTTT. Translation gives CASGGYSNQPQHF.